Listed below are T cell receptor beta chains from one sample, sequenced in a study of beta chain features in type 1 diabetes. Repertoires were generated with immunoSEQ multiplex PCR, while TCRdb's copy carries only in-frame clones and drops some. This table has 100,000 to 150,000 clones, roughly 15% appearing once. The sequenced sample consisted of central memory CD4+ T cells from blood. All receptors come from a man under 40 with type 1 diabetes. Each CDR3 is given with its conserved first and last residue. The D gene is left open where the match is weak. Clone size is shown for a subset of rows, as once, few, many or a class of expanded clone.

D gene	J gene	V gene	clone size	CDR3 protein	CDR3 DNA
TRBD1	TRBJ2-7	TRBV6-5	few	CASSRQGPYEQYF	TGTGCCAGCAGCCGACAGGGACCCTACGAGCAGTACTTC
.	TRBJ2-5	TRBV5-1	.	CASMAEGETQYF	TGCGCCAGCATGGCGGAGGGAGAGACCCAGTACTTC
TRBD2	TRBJ2-7	TRBV6-6	.	CASSYWLAGSSYEQYF	TGTGCCAGCAGTTACTGGCTAGCGGGTAGCTCCTACGAGCAGTACTTC
TRBD1	TRBJ1-3	TRBV4-2	.	CASSQGQGATGNTIYF	TGTGCCAGCAGCCAAGGACAGGGGGCTACTGGAAACACCATATATTTT
TRBD1	TRBJ2-5	TRBV29-1	.	CSAPGTGGETQYF	TGCAGCGCCCCCGGGACAGGGGGTGAGACCCAGTACTTC
.	TRBJ2-7	TRBV4-2	.	CASSQVGGSQYEQYF	TGTGCCAGCAGCCAAGTGGGGGGATCTCAATACGAGCAGTACTTC
TRBD2	TRBJ2-1	TRBV9	.	CASSPPLAGDNEQFF	TGTGCCAGCAGCCCCCCACTAGCGGGGGACAATGAGCAGTTCTTC
.	TRBJ2-1	TRBV5-4	.	CASSLGQGLSYNEQFF	TGTGCCAGCAGCTTGGGGCAGGGATTATCCTACAATGAGCAGTTCTTC
.	TRBJ2-7	TRBV5-6	many	CASSLIGYEQYF	TGTGCCAGCAGCTTAATCGGTTACGAGCAGTACTTC
.	TRBJ1-2	TRBV14	few	CASSQNTGYTF	TGTGCCAGCAGCCAAAATACAGGGTACACCTTC
.	TRBJ2-5	TRBV5-1	.	CASSRVQETQYF	TGCGCCAGTTCGAGGGTGCAAGAGACCCAGTACTTC
.	TRBJ2-3	TRBV15	.	CATSSPDNTDTQYF	TGTGCCACCAGCAGTCCAGATAACACAGATACGCAGTATTTT
.	TRBJ2-7	TRBV29-1	.	CSVQGNPNEQYF	TGCAGCGTCCAAGGGAATCCCAACGAGCAGTACTTC
.	TRBJ2-5	TRBV15	few	CATSRDHLETQYF	TGTGCCACCAGCAGAGATCATCTGGAGACCCAGTACTTC
.	TRBJ2-5	TRBV7-9	many	CASSWQGSQETQYF	TGTGCCAGCAGCTGGCAGGGGAGCCAAGAGACCCAGTACTTC
.	TRBJ1-2	TRBV29-1	few	CSAPGSLGYGYTF	TGCAGCGCCCCAGGCTCCCTTGGCTATGGCTACACCTTC
.	TRBJ2-5	TRBV29-1	.	CSVPPGRTQETQYF	TGCAGCGTTCCCCCGGGACGGACCCAAGAGACCCAGTACTTC
TRBD1	TRBJ1-4	TRBV6-5	few	CASSGLDRDREKLFF	TGTGCCAGCAGCGGGCTGGACAGGGACAGGGAAAAACTGTTTTTT
TRBD1	TRBJ1-1	TRBV7-2	few	CASSFRQGARTEAFF	TGTGCCAGCAGCTTCCGACAGGGGGCGAGGACTGAAGCTTTCTTT
.	TRBJ2-5	TRBV7-2	.	CASSQETQYF	TGTGCCAGCAGCCAAGAGACCCAGTACTTC
.	TRBJ2-7	TRBV7-7	.	CASSLESGRNYEQYF	TGTGCCAGCAGCTTGGAATCAGGGAGAAACTACGAGCAGTACTTC
TRBD1	TRBJ2-3	TRBV5-6	.	CASRTFGTGDTDTQYF	TGTGCCAGCCGGACGTTCGGGACAGGGGACACAGATACGCAGTATTTT
.	TRBJ2-2	TRBV6-5	.	CASSQINTGELFF	TGTGCCAGCAGTCAGATCAACACCGGGGAGCTGTTTTTT
TRBD2	TRBJ2-1	TRBV14	.	CASSQSSGDNEQFF	TGTGCCAGCAGCCAGAGTAGCGGGGATAATGAGCAGTTCTTC
.	TRBJ1-1	TRBV7-9	few	CASSLVLAVEAFF	TGTGCCAGCAGCTTAGTTTTGGCAGTTGAAGCTTTCTTT
.	TRBJ2-2	TRBV7-2	many	CASIPGTNTGELFF	TGTGCCAGCATCCCCGGGACAAACACCGGGGAGCTGTTTTTT
TRBD2	TRBJ2-2	TRBV5-4	.	CASSPRLAGLNTGELFF	TGTGCCAGCAGCCCCCGACTAGCGGGTCTGAACACCGGGGAGCTGTTTTTT
TRBD1	TRBJ1-5	TRBV2	many	CASSPQGAEQPQHF	TGTGCCAGCAGCCCACAGGGGGCTGAACAGCCCCAGCATTTT
.	TRBJ2-4	TRBV6-1	few	CASSEPGRIKNIQYF	TGTGCCAGCAGTGAACCGGGACGGATAAAAAACATTCAGTACTTC
.	TRBJ2-2	TRBV7-2	few	CASSSQGTGELFF	TGTGCCAGCAGCTCACAGGGTACCGGGGAGCTGTTTTTT
.	TRBJ1-4	TRBV7-3	few	CASSLAATANEKLFF	TGTGCCAGCAGCTTAGCAGCGACGGCGAATGAAAAACTGTTTTTT
.	TRBJ1-5	TRBV10-3	.	CAISEQGGDQPQHF	TGTGCCATCAGTGAACAGGGAGGCGATCAGCCCCAGCATTTT
.	TRBJ2-7	TRBV27	.	CASSLREVGAYEQYF	TGTGCCAGCAGTTTAAGAGAGGTGGGGGCCTACGAGCAGTACTTC
.	TRBJ2-7	TRBV28	few	CASSYGGYEQYF	TGTGCCAGCAGTTATGGTGGATACGAGCAGTACTTC
.	TRBJ2-3	TRBV7-2	.	CASSLLPGQDTQYF	TGTGCCAGCAGCTTACTGCCAGGTCAAGATACGCAGTATTTT
.	TRBJ1-5	TRBV2	.	CASSEGGNNQPQHF	TGTGCCAGCAGTGAAGGAGGGAATAATCAGCCCCAGCATTTT